This entry features one TCR beta chain sequence. The antigen remains undetermined. This specimen comes from a study of response to subunit inactivated influenza vaccine. Each CDR3 protein gets one entry after TCRdb re-called the RT-PCR reads with MiXCR. The sample has under 950,000 distinct CDR3 sequences; roughly 20% are singletons. After removal of 0 bases from V and 12 bases from J, the junction contained 8 bases not matched to a gene. The CDR3 is 14 amino acids. The germline CDR1 and CDR2 sequences are LGHNA and YNFKEQ. Study-wide points: Few additional T cells are recruited per seasonal influenza vaccination, authors suggested.

The rearrangement uses TRBV4-2 and TRBJ2-3, with 8 bases lining up with TRBD2. The sequence derives from a man aged 50 or older who received an inactivated influenza vaccine. This material consisted of PBMCs from blood, taken about 5 days after vaccination. The CDR3 is CASSQDLVGTSQYF. The CDR3 DNA sequence: TGTGCCAGCAGCCAAGATCTCGTCGGGACTAGTCAGTATTTT.